The rows below give T cell receptor beta chains drawn from one sample of a study of cytomegalovirus exposure and HLA in healthy donors. Clones were sequenced by immunoSEQ multiplex PCR, and TCRdb holds only the in-frame ones, with some missing. Among about 160,000 clones, 70% to 80% were seen once, and the ten largest hold roughly an eighth. Material for sequencing was PBMCs. These receptors originate from a man aged 35 to 55 in good health and CMV-seropositive. CDR3s include the opening cysteine and the closing phenylalanine or tryptophan. The D gene is left open where the match is weak. Not all rows give a size; the values are once, few, many and, for expanded clones, a class.

CDR3nt	CDR3aa	v_gene	abundance	d_gene	j_gene
TGTGCCAGCAGCGTACAGGCCGATAATTCACCCCTCCACTTT	CASSVQADNSPLHF	TRBV9	few	NA	TRBJ1-6
TGTGCCAGCAGCGTAGGAGGTCCCGGGGAGCTGTTTTTT	CASSVGGPGELFF	TRBV9	NA	NA	TRBJ2-2
TGCGCCAGCAGCCCAACGACAGGGAGCTCTGGAAACACCATATATTTT	CASSPTTGSSGNTIYF	TRBV4-3	NA	TRBD1	TRBJ1-3
TGTGCCAGCAGTTTGGGAGGGGCGGCCTACGAGCAGTACTTC	CASSLGGAAYEQYF	TRBV6-5	few	TRBD2	TRBJ2-7
TGTGCCAGTACCACTGGAGGAGGGACTACTCAGTTCTTC	CASTTGGGTTQFF	TRBV19	NA	TRBD2	TRBJ2-1
TGTGCCAGCAGCGTAGGACTAAGCGCGAACACCGGGGAGCTGTTTTTT	CASSVGLSANTGELFF	TRBV7-6	NA	NA	TRBJ2-2
TGTGCCAGCAGCTTCTTGCCTACAGGAAACACCGGGGAGCTGTTTTTT	CASSFLPTGNTGELFF	TRBV7-3	once	NA	TRBJ2-2
TGTGCCAGCAGCCCTGGGACAGGGAGGAAGGCTTTCTTT	CASSPGTGRKAFF	TRBV7-3	few	TRBD1	TRBJ1-1
TGCGCCAGCAGCCAAGGGGGAGGGAACCGCTATGGCTACACCTTC	CASSQGGGNRYGYTF	TRBV4-3	NA	NA	TRBJ1-2
TGTGCCAGCAGTGTGGGGCTAGCGGAGTGGCCCTACAATGAGCAGTTCTTC	CASSVGLAEWPYNEQFF	TRBV2	NA	TRBD2	TRBJ2-1
TGTGCCAGCTCACCACGGGCAGGGTCTAACTATGGCTACACCTTC	CASSPRAGSNYGYTF	TRBV18	NA	NA	TRBJ1-2
TGTGCCAGCAGCCTGAGCCTGGGGGGAGGCATGGGAGATACGCAGTATTTT	CASSLSLGGGMGDTQYF	TRBV5-4	NA	NA	TRBJ2-3
TGTGCCAGCAGCCTGGACAGCACTGAAGCTTTCTTT	CASSLDSTEAFF	TRBV6-1	few	NA	TRBJ1-1
TGTGCCACCAGCACTCGCGGGGGACAGGGGATATACGAGCAGTACTTC	CATSTRGGQGIYEQYF	TRBV15	NA	TRBD1	TRBJ2-7
TGTGCCAGCAGATTCACTAGCGGGAGCTGCAATGAGCAGTTCTTC	CASRFTSGSCNEQFF	TRBV6-4	NA	TRBD2	TRBJ2-1
TGTGCCACCAGCAGATCGGGGACTAGCGGGAGAGTCGCAGATACGCAGTATTTT	CATSRSGTSGRVADTQYF	TRBV15	NA	TRBD2	TRBJ2-3
TGTGCCAGCAGTGGGAGTCCAGGGGCGAATTACAATGAGCAGTTCTTC	CASSGSPGANYNEQFF	TRBV2	NA	NA	TRBJ2-1
TGCGCCAGCAGCTTGCGGGGGATAGCTGCCACCGGGGAGCTGTTTTTT	CASSLRGIAATGELFF	TRBV5-1	NA	NA	TRBJ2-2
TGTGCCAGCAGCCGCCGGAGGGGGCCGAACACTGAAGCTTTCTTT	CASSRRRGPNTEAFF	TRBV6-5	NA	TRBD1	TRBJ1-1
TGCAGCGTTGGATGGGGGGGAACCTACGAGCAGTACTTC	CSVGWGGTYEQYF	TRBV29-1	once	TRBD2	TRBJ2-7
TGCAGTGTCCTTGAGGGAGATACGCAGTATTTT	CSVLEGDTQYF	TRBV20-1	once	NA	TRBJ2-3
TGTGCCAGCCCCCCACGGCTAGCAGCAGATACGCAGTATTTT	CASPPRLAADTQYF	TRBV21-1	NA	NA	TRBJ2-3
TGCGCCAGCAGTGAGTCGGACAGGGGGGGCACTGAAGCTTTCTTT	CASSESDRGGTEAFF	TRBV10-2	NA	TRBD1	TRBJ1-1
TGTGCCAGCAACCGAGGGGCGGGATTCAACACTGAAGCTTTCTTT	CASNRGAGFNTEAFF	TRBV6-1	NA	NA	TRBJ1-1
TGCGCCAGCAGCCCGAACAGGCGGGGGACCGGGGAGCTGTTTTTT	CASSPNRRGTGELFF	TRBV4-1	NA	TRBD2	TRBJ2-2
TGTGCCAGCAGGGACTCTTATAGCAATCAGCCCCAGCATTTT	CASRDSYSNQPQHF	TRBV6-1	NA	NA	TRBJ1-5
TGTGCCAGCAGCTTCGACAGGAGTGGGGATGGGGGTGGCTACACCTTC	CASSFDRSGDGGGYTF	TRBV7-3	NA	NA	TRBJ1-2
TGTGCCAGCAGTCTTGGAGCCCCGGGACATGTTCAATATAGCAATCAGCCCCAGCATTTT	CASSLGAPGHVQYSNQPQHF	TRBV28	NA	NA	TRBJ1-5
TGTGCCAGCAGCTACCACCAGGGCCAGGGATCAGATACGCAGTATTTT	CASSYHQGQGSDTQYF	TRBV14	few	NA	TRBJ2-3
TGTGCCAGCAGCCCGTACAGGGCCCCTGGCGAAAACAGTCAGTACTTC	CASSPYRAPGENSQYF	TRBV7-8	NA	NA	TRBJ2-4
TGTGCCAGCAGCTTGGAGGGGGGGCGGGAGACCCAGTACTTC	CASSLEGGRETQYF	TRBV5-5	NA	NA	TRBJ2-5
TGCGCCAGCAGCCAAGATCGGCCTAGCGGGTACGAGCAGTACTTC	CASSQDRPSGYEQYF	TRBV4-3	many	TRBD2	TRBJ2-7
TGTACCAGCTCGGGAAACAGGGGATCGAGCAATCAGCCCCAGCATTTT	CTSSGNRGSSNQPQHF	TRBV18	NA	TRBD1	TRBJ1-5
TGTGCCAGCAGCCCAGGGACTTTACCGAATGAGCAGTTCTTC	CASSPGTLPNEQFF	TRBV11-3	NA	NA	TRBJ2-1